Following are 32 T cell receptor beta chains from one sample sequenced in a study of T cell responses to AZD1222 COVID-19 vaccine. The repertoire was sequenced with immunoSEQ multiplex PCR; TCRdb's copy has only in-frame clones and lacks some. There are a few hundred thousand clones in the sample; about 92% occur only once, and around 0.5% lies in the top ten. The material sequenced was peripheral blood, taken on day 0 of AZD1222 vaccination. The receptor set was obtained from an adult in good health.

The rearrangement joins TRBV6-1 to TRBJ2-7; TRBD1 matches 10 bases. V lost 4 bases and J lost 2; bases outside the gene matches: 5. The CDR3 has 15 amino acids. Germline CDR1 MNHNS, CDR2 SASEGT. CDR3 nucleotide sequence: TGTGCCAGCAGTGTAGCGGGACAGGGGACCTACGAGCAGTACTTC. This translates into CASSVAGQGTYEQYF.

Here the CDR3 DNA reads TGTGCCAGCAGCACCGGTCCGACTAGCGGATTACCGGGGACCCAGTACTTC. This encodes CASSTGPTSGLPGTQYF. The gene calls are TRBV21-1 and TRBJ2-5; the table's D call of TRBD2 was not tested on the DNA. TRBV21-1 is classified as a pseudogene. CDR3 length: 17 residues.

J is TRBJ2-7 and V is TRBV2; 9 bases are shared with TRBD1. This CDR3 has 15 amino acids. J was trimmed by 4 bases and V by 5 bases; bases with no gene match: 9. The germline V gene encodes CDR1 SNHLY and CDR2 FYNNEI. The CDR3 region has the DNA TGTGCCAGCAGTATAGGACAGGGGAATTTGTACGAGCAGTACTTC. Translated, it gives CASSIGQGNLYEQYF.

The V gene is TRBV4-2, the J gene TRBJ2-5, with D possibly TRBD2 on 6 matching bases. Germline assignment: CDR1 LGHNA and CDR2 YNFKEQ. CDR3 length: 10 residues. V was clipped by 8 bases and J by 5 bases, with 6 bases between them. This CDR3 reads CASGGETQYF. In DNA form, the CDR3 reads TGTGCCAGCGGAGGGGAGACCCAGTACTTC.

This rearrangement joins TRBV7-9 to TRBJ1-1; D may be TRBD1 (5 bases). Germline CDR1 SEHNR, CDR2 FQNEAQ (reference sequence). V dropped 3 bases and J dropped 0 bases, with 8 bases sitting between them. The length of the CDR3 is 14 residues. CDR3 sequence (DNA): TGTGCCAGCAGCTTCGACAGCGTGAACACTGAAGCTTTCTTT. Its protein is CASSFDSVNTEAFF.

This sequence joins TRBV28 and TRBJ2-7; TRBD1 matches at 9 bases. The germline V gene has CDR1 MDHEN and CDR2 SYDVKM. The length of the CDR3 is 13 residues. Trimming removed 6 bases from V and 6 bases from J; junction bases left unmatched: 6. Here the CDR3 reads CASRGGQGREQYF. The CDR3 coding sequence is TGTGCCAGCAGGGGGGGACAGGGACGCGAGCAGTACTTC.

The chain links TRBV5-4 to TRBJ1-4, with TRBD1 identical over 7 bases. Germline V gene data show CDR1 as SGHNT and CDR2 as YYREEE (reference sequence). With V trimmed by 4 bases and J by 6 bases, 9 bases remained unmatched. This CDR3 is 15 amino acids long. The CDR3 sequence: CASSSHRGGDEKLFF. Written as DNA, the CDR3 is TGTGCCAGCAGCAGCCACAGGGGCGGGGATGAAAAACTGTTTTTT.

V and J are TRBV30 and TRBJ1-5, with 7 bases that match TRBD1. The CDR3 sequence is 14 residues long. Unmatched junction bases numbered 8, after V lost 2 bases and J lost 7 bases. From germline, CDR1 is GTSNPN and CDR2 SVGIG (reference sequence). CDR3 DNA sequence: TGTGCCTGGAGTACCGGGACAGTGGGCCAGCCCCAGCATTTT. Encoded protein: CAWSTGTVGQPQHF.

The chain employs TRBV5-4 and TRBJ1-2, with D hard to call. Germline loops: CDR1 SGHNT, CDR2 YYREEE (reference sequence). There are 13 residues in the CDR3. Trimming removed 0 bases from V and 2 bases from J, with 5 bases in between. The CDR3 coding sequence is TGTGCCAGCAGCTTGGAACAAAACTATGGCTACACCTTC. This translates into CASSLEQNYGYTF.

The chain links TRBV28 to TRBJ2-6; tentative D call: TRBD2 (6 bases). Per germline, CDR1 MDHEN and CDR2 SYDVKM. The CDR3 loop spans 16 amino acids. The V and J ends lost 1 base and 0 bases respectively, with 7 bases between them. CDR3: CASSLYGSSGANVLTF. The DNA of the CDR3 is TGTGCCAGCAGTTTATACGGGAGCTCTGGGGCCAACGTCCTGACTTTC. The entire variable domain, with the rest obtained from reference TRBV28 and TRBJ2-6, is as follows: DVKVTQSSRYLVKRTGEKVFLECVQDMDHENMFWYRQDPGLGLRLIYFSYDVKMKEKGDIPEGYSVSREKKERFSLILESASTNQTSMYLCASSLYGSSGANVLTFGAGSRLTVL.

Here the CDR3 DNA reads TGTGCCAGCAGCTTGGGGACTTATACCTACGAGCAGTACTTC. It is translated as CASSLGTYTYEQYF. V is TRBV5-5 and J is TRBJ2-7, with D possibly matching TRBD2 (5 bases). Germline V gene data show CDR1 as SGHKS and CDR2 as YYEKEE (reference sequence). Trimming pared 0 bases from V and 2 bases from J, leaving 9 bases between. The CDR3 has 14 residues.

V gene TRBV2 combines with J gene TRBJ1-4; D is unclear. With 4 bases removed from V and 10 bases from J, the gap between germline ends came to 22 bases. CDR1 and CDR2 from the germline V gene are SNHLY and FYNNEI. The CDR3 covers 16 residues. This CDR3 reads CASSVYGSLTRGKLFF. DNA for the CDR3: TGTGCCAGCAGTGTTTATGGGTCATTAACCCGGGGAAAACTGTTTTTT.

In the case of this clone: Other DNA sequences of this sample code for an identical CDR3. V gene TRBV4-1 combines with J gene TRBJ2-7; no definite D call. The CDR3 length is 13 residues. V shed 1 base and J shed 2 bases, with 6 bases lying between them. The V gene's germline CDR1 is MGHRA and CDR2 YSYEKL. The CDR3 region has the DNA TGCGCCAGCAGCCAAGGACAAACCTACGAGCAGTACTTC. Protein: CASSQGQTYEQYF.

The rearrangement links TRBV27 to TRBJ1-4, with 9 bases fitting TRBD1. The V gene end was trimmed by 6 bases and the J gene end by 7 bases; junction bases not matched to a gene: 9. The CDR3 consists of 15 residues. From germline, CDR1 is MNHEY and CDR2 SMNVEV (reference sequence). For the CDR3, the DNA is TGTGCCAGCAGGGGACAGGGAGGATCTTTTGAAAAACTGTTTTTT. This translates into CASRGQGGSFEKLFF.

This rearrangement joins TRBV28 to TRBJ1-6, with 9 bases fitting TRBD1. V was pared by 5 bases and J by 7 bases, with 6 bases of the junction left unmatched. This CDR3 has 15 amino acids. Germline V gives CDR1 MDHEN, CDR2 SYDVKM. The CDR3 DNA follows: TGTGCCAGCAGTGGGACAGGGTATTGGAATTCACCCCTCCACTTT. Translated, it gives CASSGTGYWNSPLHF. Full variable domain (rest looked up from reference TRBV28 and TRBJ1-6): DVKVTQSSRYLVKRTGEKVFLECVQDMDHENMFWYRQDPGLGLRLIYFSYDVKMKEKGDIPEGYSVSREKKERFSLILESASTNQTSMYLCASSGTGYWNSPLHFGNGTRLTVT.

V gene TRBV24-1 combines with J gene TRBJ2-3, with D possibly being TRBD2 (6 bases). The V gene's germline CDR1 is KGHDR and CDR2 SFDVKD. Trimming removed 9 bases from V and 1 base from J, with 13 bases in between. There are 14 residues in the CDR3. The CDR3 region is CATGGSGGTDTQYF. The CDR3 coding sequence is TGTGCCACCGGAGGGAGTGGGGGCACAGATACGCAGTATTTT.

V is TRBV27 and J is TRBJ2-3; 7 bases align to TRBD2. This CDR3 has 16 amino acids. J gave up 1 base and V 5 bases, and 9 bases lay outside the gene matches. The V gene's germline CDR1 is MNHEY and CDR2 SMNVEV (reference sequence). In DNA form, the CDR3 reads TGTGCCAGCAGTGCCCGACTAGCACAACGCACAGATACGCAGTATTTT. Its translation is CASSARLAQRTDTQYF.

The chain uses TRBV12-3 or TRBV12-4 and TRBJ2-7; D is possibly TRBD1 (5 bases). Deletions cut 5 bases from V and 5 bases from J, with 13 bases between. The CDR3 has 13 residues. CDR3 in DNA: TGTGCCAGCAGTCGGACACCCCGTCACGAGCAGTACTTC. Its translation: CASSRTPRHEQYF.

This clone was detected only once. This chain joins TRBV6-5 and TRBJ2-7, with 8 bases that match TRBD2. CDR1 MNHEY and CDR2 SVGAGI come from the germline V gene. There are 15 residues in the CDR3. Trimming removed 0 bases from V and 1 base from J; junction bases left unmatched: 2. As DNA, the CDR3 is TGTGCCAGCAGTTACTCGATAGCGGGATCCTACGAGCAGTACTTC. Translating it yields CASSYSIAGSYEQYF.

The rearrangement links TRBV6-5 to TRBJ1-2; TRBD1 matches 9 bases. The CDR3 runs to 13 residues. J lost 8 bases, V lost 6 bases, and 7 bases had no gene match. Germline V gives CDR1 MNHEY, CDR2 SVGAGI. CDR3 bases: TGTGCCAGCAGCGTGGACAGGGGAGGAGGCTACACCTTC. This gives the protein CASSVDRGGGYTF.

J is TRBJ2-5 and V is TRBV5-6; D might be TRBD1 or TRBD2, each matching 5 bases. The V end was cut by 4 bases, the J end by 1 base, with 14 bases between. The germline CDR1 and CDR2 sequences are SGHDT and YYEEEE. This CDR3 is built from 15 residues. The CDR3 coding sequence is TGTGCCAGCAGCGGGGGACCCGGATCCCAAGAGACCCAGTACTTC. It encodes CASSGGPGSQETQYF.

V usage is TRBV28 and J usage is TRBJ1-5; D remains unclear. The ends were cut back, 5 bases at V and 1 base at J, with 15 bases in the middle. The CDR3 loop spans 16 amino acids. Germline V gene data show CDR1 as MDHEN and CDR2 as SYDVKM. CDR3 coding DNA: TGTGCCAGCAGTAGACGGACGTTTAAGAGCAATCAGCCCCAGCATTTT. This codes for CASSRRTFKSNQPQHF.

A note on this clone: Relative to the germline gene, one junction end is altered; a read error may explain this. The chain has TRBV14 and TRBJ2-7; tentatively, D is TRBD1 (5 bases). Germline CDR1 SGHDN, CDR2 FVKESK. The CDR3 is 12 residues long. The DNA of the CDR3 is TGTGCCAGCAGCCAAGGCTCTGCAGGGTTAAGTTTC. It codes for CASSQGSAGLSF.

This clone turned up a few times. The chain carries TRBV5-1 and TRBJ1-1, with a weak D call TRBD1 (5 bases). V lost 6 bases and J lost 6, with 18 bases in between. This CDR3 contains 14 residues. Germline V gene data show CDR1 as SGHRS and CDR2 as YFSETQ. The chain's CDR3 is CASMGSGAVAEAFF. The CDR3 nucleotides read TGCGCCAGCATGGGGTCCGGGGCGGTCGCTGAAGCTTTCTTT.

The table lists this clone with a count of one. The chain combines TRBV7-3 with TRBJ2-2; D uncertain. V gave up 1 base and J gave up 7 bases, with 4 bases separating them. The CDR3 contains 12 residues. Per germline, CDR1 SGHTA and CDR2 FQGTGA. Here the CDR3 reads CASSLSGGELFF. The CDR3 nucleotides are TGTGCCAGCAGCTTAAGTGGCGGGGAGCTGTTTTTT.

The DNA of the CDR3 is TGTGCCAGCAGCTTCGCGGGTCGCACAGATACGCAGTATTTT. Translating it yields CASSFAGRTDTQYF. This chain joins TRBV7-2 and TRBJ2-3, with a weak D call TRBD2 (5 bases). There are 14 residues in the CDR3. Germline loops: CDR1 SGHTA, CDR2 FQGNSA. The ends were cut back, 3 bases at V and 1 base at J, with 8 bases in the middle.

V gene TRBV5-1 combines with J gene TRBJ1-1, with D possibly TRBD1 on 6 matching bases. Between the trimmed V and J ends, which lost 5 bases and 3 bases, there was a span of 11 bases. CDR3 size: 13 residues. Germline assignment: CDR1 SGHRS and CDR2 YFSETQ. The CDR3 sequence: CASSRGADTEAFF. Written as DNA, the CDR3 is TGCGCCAGCAGTAGGGGGGCCGACACTGAAGCTTTCTTT.

The CDR3 DNA is TGTGCCAGCAGTCGCCGCGGGGACAGGAACATGAACACTGAAGCTTTCTTT. Protein sequence: CASSRRGDRNMNTEAFF. This rearrangement joins TRBV6-6 to TRBJ1-1; 8 bases fit TRBD1. V lost 5 bases and J lost 0; bases outside the gene matches: 11. The germline CDR1 and CDR2 sequences are MNHNY and SVGAGI (reference sequence). CDR3 length equals 17 residues.

The chain recombines TRBV6-5 with TRBJ2-5; 8 nucleotides align to TRBD1. J gave up 4 bases and V 2 bases, and 6 bases lay outside the gene matches. Germline values: CDR1 MNHEY, CDR2 SVGAGI. CDR3 length equals 15 residues. The chain's CDR3 is CASSYPRTGRETQYF. For the CDR3, the DNA is TGTGCCAGCAGTTACCCCAGGACAGGGAGAGAGACCCAGTACTTC.

In this sample, this clone turned up once. This chain uses TRBV28 with TRBJ1-1, with TRBD1 matching 7 bases. The germline V gene encodes CDR1 MDHEN and CDR2 SYDVKM. J lost 3 bases, V lost 5 bases, and 6 bases had no gene match. This CDR3 has 14 residues. This CDR3 is CASSRQGSDTEAFF. CDR3 nucleotide sequence: TGTGCCAGCAGTCGACAGGGAAGTGACACTGAAGCTTTCTTT.

There are a few counts of this clone. The rearrangement links TRBV7-9 to TRBJ2-7; 7 bases are a match to TRBD2. This CDR3 has 14 residues. Germline V gene lookup returns CDR1 SEHNR and CDR2 FQNEAQ (reference sequence). The ends lost 7 bases at V and 3 bases at J; junction bases unmatched: 9. This CDR3 reads CASTSGTTLYEQYF. In DNA form, the CDR3 reads TGTGCCAGCACCTCCGGGACTACCCTCTACGAGCAGTACTTC.

The CDR3 DNA reads TGCGCCAGCAGCCTGAGGGGTGGGAACAATGAGCAGTTCTTC. Amino acids: CASSLRGGNNEQFF. The chain employs TRBV4-1 and TRBJ2-1; either TRBD1 or TRBD2 may supply D (5 bases each). The CDR3 is 14 amino acids. The ends were cut back, 4 bases at V and 5 bases at J, with 12 bases in the middle. Germline assignment: CDR1 MGHRA and CDR2 YSYEKL.